These 12 T cell receptor beta chains came from one sample sequenced in a study of HIV-infected patients and healthy controls. cDNA was made from about 500 ng RNA using alpha and beta constant primers. Using multiplexing indices, alpha and beta chain libraries were generated apart by chain-specific third strand synthesis. TCRdb re-called the 5' RACE reads with MiXCR, one entry per CDR3 protein. Here the sample spans 9,500 to 15,000 distinct CDR3 sequences, about a tenth being singletons. Whole blood was used without fractionation, so all unsorted peripheral T cells were included. This specimen consisted of blood, obtained before antiretroviral therapy. The receptors here all came from an adult with HIV infection. The donor label of this sample is uncertain.

This clonotype was counted at least ten times. The rearrangement links TRBV3-1 to TRBJ2-1; D remains unclear. V dropped 3 bases and J dropped 2 bases, with 11 bases sitting between them. The CDR3 contains 15 residues. Germline-derived CDR1 and CDR2 are LGHDT and YNNKEL (reference sequence). This chain's CDR3 is CASSHETPTYNEQFF. The CDR3 DNA sequence: TGTGCCAGCAGCCACGAGACACCTACCTACAATGAGCAGTTCTTC.

There are many counts of this clonotype. This chain links TRBV19 with TRBJ2-2; D uncertain. Trimming took off 3 bases at V and 4 bases at J, with 15 bases between the two ends. The germline V gene has CDR1 LNHDA and CDR2 SQIVND (reference sequence). This CDR3 has 16 residues. The chain's CDR3 is CASSIRAILSTGELFF. In nucleotides, the CDR3 is TGTGCCAGTAGTATTAGAGCTATTTTGAGCACCGGGGAGCTGTTTTTT.

This clonotype was counted ten times or more. The CDR3 sequence is CSASGSNQPQHF. DNA for the CDR3: TGCAGCGCTTCAGGGAGCAATCAGCCCCAGCATTTT. The genes are TRBV29-1 and TRBJ1-5; a possible D gene is TRBD1 (5 bases). The germline V gene encodes CDR1 SQVTM and CDR2 ANQGSEA. V lost 7 bases and J 1 base, leaving 8 bases between the germline ends. This CDR3 has 12 residues. Variable domain in full (rest from reference TRBV29-1 and TRBJ1-5): SAVISQKPSRDICQRGTSLTIQCQVDSQVTMMFWYRQQPGQSLTLIATANQGSEATYESGFVIDKFPISRPNLTFSTLTVSNMSPEDSSIYLCSASGSNQPQHFGDGTRLSIL.

This clonotype was seen ten or more times. The CDR3 DNA reads as TGTGCCAGCAGTGTGTCCCCGACAGGGGGCGACTATGGCTACACCTTC. Protein: CASSVSPTGGDYGYTF. The chain recombines TRBV2 with TRBJ1-2, with 10 bases lining up with TRBD1. CDR1 and CDR2 from the germline V gene are SNHLY and FYNNEI. CDR3 length: 16 residues. V lost 4 bases, J lost 3 bases, and 8 bases stayed unmatched.

The genes are TRBV5-5 and TRBJ1-1; D not certain. The V end was cut by 1 base, the J end by 0 bases, with 10 bases between. The CDR3 length is 15 residues. Germline V CDR1 and CDR2: SGHKS, YYEKEE (reference sequence). The CDR3 bases are TGTGCCAGCAGCTTGATCGGGAATCTGAACACTGAAGCTTTCTTT. It translates to CASSLIGNLNTEAFF.

This clonotype was seen only a few times. V usage is TRBV29-1 and J usage is TRBJ2-7; 7 bases align to TRBD2. The CDR3 extends over 13 amino acids. Trimming at V came to 4 bases and at J to 4 bases, leaving 7 bases not matched to a gene. Germline-derived CDR1 and CDR2 are SQVTM and ANQGSEA. CDR3 residues: CSVAMRERYEQYF. The DNA for the CDR3 is TGCAGCGTTGCAATGCGGGAGAGGTACGAGCAGTACTTC.

The V call is TRBV5-6, the J call TRBJ2-1, with a possible D match to TRBD1 (5 bases). V lost 5 bases to trimming and J lost 12 bases, with 24 bases between them. The CDR3 spans 15 residues. Germline assignment: CDR1 SGHDT and CDR2 YYEEEE. CDR3 protein: CASSSTQGSTMTQFF. The CDR3 bases are TGTGCCAGCAGTTCCACGCAGGGTAGCACAATGACGCAGTTCTTC.

The table lists this clonotype with many counts. The rearrangement links TRBV12-3 or TRBV12-4 to TRBJ1-6; a weak D match, TRBD1 (5 bases). Trimming removed 5 bases at V and 0 bases at J, with 11 bases between. This CDR3 spans 16 amino acids. CDR3 amino acids: CASSKGDFSYNSPLHF. CDR3 nucleotides: TGTGCCAGCAGTAAAGGGGACTTCTCCTATAATTCACCCCTCCACTTT.

The chain couples TRBV4-1 to TRBJ2-7; D may be TRBD1 or TRBD2 (5 bases each). The CDR3 contains 14 residues. CDR1 and CDR2 from the germline V gene are MGHRA and YSYEKL. Trimming removed 1 base from V and 5 bases from J, with 12 bases in between. DNA for the CDR3: TGCGCCAGCAGCCAAGCCGGGGCAGGCGACGAGCAGTACTTC. Translated: CASSQAGAGDEQYF.

Only a few counts were recorded for this clonotype. The rearrangement joins TRBV27 to TRBJ2-3; D remains ambiguous. V lost 5 bases and J 2 bases, leaving 8 bases between the germline ends. The CDR3 spans 13 residues. Germline CDR1 is MNHEY and CDR2 is SMNVEV (reference sequence). The DNA of the CDR3 is TGTGCCAGCAGTCTCTACTTCACAGATACGCAGTATTTT. Encoded protein: CASSLYFTDTQYF.

This clonotype was seen ten or more times. The chain carries TRBV9 and TRBJ2-7; the D gene is possibly TRBD2 (6 bases). This CDR3 is 14 amino acids long. Per germline, CDR1 SGDLS and CDR2 YYNGEE. V was pared by 4 bases and J by 0 bases, with 11 bases between. CDR3 in DNA: TGTGCCAGCAGCCCTGGGGGGAGCTCCTACGAGCAGTACTTC. Protein: CASSPGGSSYEQYF.

This clonotype was seen many times. DNA of the CDR3: TGTGCCAGCAGCAATACCGCGGGGGCCGCAGATACGCAGTATTTT. As protein: CASSNTAGAADTQYF. The chain is built from TRBV5-4 and TRBJ2-3, with D possibly TRBD2 on 7 matching bases. V lost 4 bases, J lost 4 bases, and 16 bases lay in between. This CDR3 is built from 15 residues. Germline V gives CDR1 SGHNT, CDR2 YYREEE (reference sequence).